The clone carrying this T cell receptor beta chain has only a few counts. This sample was included in a study of blood T cell repertoires in COVID-19. Study details: T cells, B-cell-depleted T cells, or PBMCs supplied cDNA or gDNA.

Which cohort a participant joined came from the clinical history participants gave. TCRdb keeps only in-frame clones here, not all; method: immunoSEQ multiplex PCR. The table includes a few hundred thousand clones, roughly 85% detected once. CDR1 is MNHEY, CDR2 SVGAGI, per germline. V gave up 8 bases and J gave up 8 bases, with 18 bases separating them. This CDR3 region has 13 residues. The TCR comes from a man between 35 and 55 years old who had been exposed to COVID-19. The genes are TRBV6-5 and TRBJ1-2, with D maybe TRBD1 (5 bases). The source material was PBMCs or T cells enriched from blood (not recorded which). CDR3 region: CASSERGRGGYTF. DNA for the CDR3: TGTGCCAGCTCCGAGCGGGGGAGGGGCGGCTACACCTTC.